This T cell receptor (beta chain) originates from a study of T cells in Graves' hyperthyroidism and ophthalmopathy. Background on the study: Specimen type is peripheral blood, collected at initial diagnosis prior to any treatment. Whole-study results and caveats: Model-based prediction identified ophthalmopathy a median around 6.5 months prior to its onset.

As regards this clonotype: The antigen remains unidentified.

The CDR3 is 14 amino acids. Trimming removed 3 bases at V and 7 bases at J, with 10 bases between. Germline CDR1 MNHEY, CDR2 SMNVEV (reference sequence). Researchers barred patients who had uncontrolled infection, other autoimmune disease, pregnancy or lactation. PBMCs were derived from around 10 ml fresh peripheral blood. It was RNA transcripts that yielded the amplified TCR beta CDR3 regions. The HTBI primer set was used in a first-round RT-PCR of the TCR CDR3. TCRdb processed the multiplex PCR reads anew with MiXCR; each CDR3 protein has one entry. Counted here are under 500,000 distinct CDR3 sequences, more than 13% occurring once; the ten biggest clones make up 28%.

The chain carries TRBV27 and TRBJ1-6; no firm D call. The sample consisted of blood. This receptor was obtained from a man over 45 with Graves' ophthalmopathy. CDR3 in amino acids: CASSFRGPNSPLHF. The CDR3 DNA reads as TGTGCCAGCAGTTTTCGTGGCCCGAATTCACCCCTCCACTTT.